Each of the 26 T cell receptor beta chains below was sequenced from the same sample in a study. One entry per CDR3 protein, called by TCRdb with MiXCR from the RT-PCR reads. The sample has hundreds of thousands of distinct CDR3 sequences, approximately 15% seen once. The sequenced material came from memory CD4+ T cells from blood. These TCRs come from a female donor in good health, serving as a healthy control.

This clonotype was detected ten times or more. The CDR3 here is CAISESRVAGSRGYTF. CDR3 DNA: TGTGCCATCAGTGAGTCGAGGGTCGCAGGGTCGCGGGGCTACACCTTC. This chain links TRBV10-3 with TRBJ1-2; maybe TRBD1 (5 bases). The CDR3 covers 16 residues. Deletions cut 0 bases from V and 8 bases from J, with 19 bases between. Germline CDR1 ENHRY, CDR2 SYGVKD.

The chain couples TRBV7-2 to TRBJ1-2, with a weak D call TRBD1 (5 bases). CDR1 is SGHTA, CDR2 FQGNSA, per germline. This CDR3 has 15 amino acids. V was pared by 5 bases and J by 1 base, with 14 bases between. The CDR3: CASSQGRTLNYGYTF. The CDR3 coding sequence is TGTGCCAGCAGCCAGGGACGAACACTTAACTATGGCTACACCTTC.

A few counts support this clonotype. The chain links TRBV7-2 to TRBJ2-3; 9 bases line up with TRBD2. Germline assignment: CDR1 SGHTA and CDR2 FQGNSA. V lost 0 bases and J lost 2; bases outside the gene matches: 3. The CDR3 sequence is 16 residues long. The CDR3: CASSLALAGPTDTQYF. The CDR3 DNA reads as TGTGCCAGCAGCTTAGCGCTAGCGGGGCCCACAGATACGCAGTATTTT.

V usage is TRBV5-1 and J usage is TRBJ1-5, with D unresolved. V lost 4 bases to trimming and J lost 0 bases, with 17 bases between them. Germline lookup yields CDR1 SGHRS and CDR2 YFSETQ. This CDR3 has 17 amino acids. CDR3 amino acids: CASSPAAGSHSNQPQHF. CDR3 nucleotides: TGCGCCAGCAGCCCGGCGGCCGGGAGCCATAGCAATCAGCCCCAGCATTTT.

For this clonotype: This sequence may be a read error, since a much larger clone differs from it by one base. The chain combines TRBV10-3 with TRBJ2-7; D not certain. This CDR3 comprises 13 residues. Germline CDR1 and CDR2: ENHRY and SYGVKD. CDR3 sequence reads: CASSYDGYNEQYF. The DNA for the CDR3 is TGTGCCAGCAGTTACGATGGGTACAATGAGCAGTACTTC.

The rearrangement links TRBV7-3 to TRBJ1-5; D is possibly TRBD1 (6 bases). The CDR3 sequence is 15 residues long. CDR1 SGHTA and CDR2 FQGTGA come from the germline V gene. V gave up 5 bases and J gave up 3 bases, with 14 bases separating them. The CDR3 protein is CASSVDGQPNQPQHF. The CDR3 coding sequence is TGTGCCAGCAGCGTCGACGGACAGCCCAATCAGCCCCAGCATTTT.

This clonotype was observed a handful of times. The CDR3 spells CASSEAPGIVYEQYF. CDR3 in DNA: TGTGCCAGCAGTGAAGCCCCCGGGATAGTCTACGAGCAGTACTTC. This chain links TRBV6-1 with TRBJ2-7, with D maybe TRBD2 (5 bases). With 0 bases removed from V and 3 bases from J, the gap between germline ends came to 12 bases. The CDR3 runs to 15 residues. Germline V gene sequence: CDR1 MNHNS, CDR2 SASEGT.

The V gene is TRBV6-6, the J gene TRBJ2-7; 8 bases map to TRBD1. Germline trimming cut 0 bases from V and 3 bases from J; bases unmatched to any gene: 7. The CDR3 is 16 amino acids. Germline CDR1 reads MNHNY; CDR2 reads SVGAGI (reference sequence). The CDR3 sequence: CASSYSYSTGGYEQYF. The CDR3 DNA reads as TGTGCCAGCAGTTACTCCTACTCAACAGGGGGCTACGAGCAGTACTTC.

This clonotype was observed a few times. V gene TRBV27 combines with J gene TRBJ2-3, with 9 nucleotides matching TRBD1. Losses at the gene ends were 6 bases for V and 7 bases for J; bases not matched to a gene: 5. CDR3 length: 13 residues. Germline CDR1 reads MNHEY; CDR2 reads SMNVEV (reference sequence). Here the CDR3 DNA reads TGTGCCAGCAGCTGGACAGGGGATCATACGCAGTATTTT. The encoded protein is CASSWTGDHTQYF.

The sample holds a few counts of this clonotype. The V call is TRBV4-1, the J call TRBJ1-2; possibly TRBD1 for D (6 bases). Per the germline V gene, CDR1 is MGHRA and CDR2 is YSYEKL. V lost 4 bases and J lost 7, with 19 bases in between. The CDR3 sequence is 15 residues long. CDR3: CASSPQRRGALGYTF. For the CDR3, the DNA is TGCGCCAGCAGCCCCCAACGGAGGGGGGCGCTTGGCTACACCTTC.

The table lists this clonotype with many counts. The CDR3 DNA reads as TGCGCCAGCAGCCAAGAGGGTCAGAGCTTCTACGAGCAGTACTTC. It translates to CASSQEGQSFYEQYF. V gene TRBV4-3 combines with J gene TRBJ2-7; D uncertain. Germline-derived CDR1 and CDR2 are LGHNA and YSLEER. Trimming shortened V by 0 bases and J by 3 bases, and 12 bases separated the two germline ends. CDR3 size: 15 residues.

The table lists this clonotype with a few counts. The chain uses TRBV6-1 and TRBJ2-2; maybe TRBD1 (6 bases). V gave up 7 bases and J gave up 5 bases, with 20 bases separating them. In germline, CDR1 is MNHNS, CDR2 SASEGT. The CDR3 extends over 16 amino acids. CDR3 sequence: CASKAPGDVWTGELFF. Written as DNA, the CDR3 is TGTGCCAGCAAGGCCCCAGGGGACGTGTGGACCGGGGAGCTGTTTTTT.

The chain combines TRBV9 with TRBJ2-1; 12 bases match TRBD2. The CDR3 length is 16 residues. CDR1 is SGDLS, CDR2 YYNGEE, per germline. V lost 3 bases, J lost 8 bases, and 9 bases stayed unmatched. The CDR3 spells CASSDRTSGARDEQFF. CDR3 sequence (DNA): TGTGCCAGCAGCGACCGGACTAGCGGGGCAAGGGATGAGCAGTTCTTC.

This clonotype was detected only a few times. The rearrangement links TRBV24-1 to TRBJ2-3; 7 bases align to TRBD1. CDR1 and CDR2 from the germline V gene are KGHDR and SFDVKD. CDR3 length: 14 amino acids. Unmatched junction bases numbered 3, after V lost 7 bases and J lost 0 bases. The CDR3 loop is CATSTTGSTDTQYF. The DNA of the CDR3 is TGTGCCACCAGCACGACAGGGAGCACAGATACGCAGTATTTT.

This clonotype was seen only a few times. J is TRBJ2-7 and V is TRBV15; 8 nucleotides line up with TRBD1. The CDR3 totals 16 residues. The V and J ends lost 0 bases and 1 base, in that order; junction bases with no gene match: 5. Germline assignment: CDR1 LNHNV and CDR2 YYDKDF (reference sequence). CDR3 in amino acids: CATSRDFGQGSYEQYF. The CDR3 coding sequence is TGTGCCACCAGCAGAGATTTCGGACAGGGATCCTACGAGCAGTACTTC. Full variable domain (rest looked up from reference TRBV15 and TRBJ2-7): DAMVIQNPRYQVTQFGKPVTLSCSQTLNHNVMYWYQQKSSQAPKLLFHYYDKDFNNEADTPDNFQSRRPNTSFCFLDIRSPGLGDTAMYLCATSRDFGQGSYEQYFGPGTRLTVT.

This clonotype was found many times. The chain is built from TRBV20-1 and TRBJ2-5; D is possibly TRBD2 (6 bases). The CDR3 is 12 amino acids. The V gene lost 5 bases and the J gene lost 9 bases, with 16 bases spanning the gap. Germline V gives CDR1 DFQATT, CDR2 SNEGSKA (reference sequence). CDR3 amino acids: CSASSTSMAQYF. In nucleotides, the CDR3 is TGCAGTGCTTCTTCGACTAGTATGGCCCAGTACTTC.

This clonotype turned up a few times. This chain joins TRBV6-6 and TRBJ2-7, with D hard to call. The CDR3 runs 12 residues. Germline values: CDR1 MNHNY, CDR2 SVGAGI (reference sequence). The ends were cut back, 6 bases at V and 3 bases at J, with 9 bases in the middle. The CDR3 DNA sequence: TGTGCCAGCAGCGCACAGAACTACGAGCAGTACTTC. Translating gives CASSAQNYEQYF.

This clonotype was counted ten times or more. The chain combines TRBV5-1 with TRBJ2-3, with 13 bases identical to TRBD2. The length of the CDR3 is 17 residues. The ends lost 0 bases at V and 4 bases at J; junction bases unmatched: 5. The germline V gene has CDR1 SGHRS and CDR2 YFSETQ. The CDR3 bases are TGCGCCAGCAGCTTGGAAGGACTAGCGGGAGTGGCAGATACGCAGTATTTT. Translating gives CASSLEGLAGVADTQYF.

This clonotype was found many times. V is TRBV20-1 and J is TRBJ2-5; a weak D match, TRBD1 (6 bases). From germline, CDR1 is DFQATT and CDR2 SNEGSKA (reference sequence). This CDR3 has 13 residues. The V and J ends lost 5 bases and 5 bases respectively, with 15 bases between them. In nucleotides, the CDR3 is TGCAGTGCTCCCGCAGGGGTACGGGAGACCCAGTACTTC. This translates into CSAPAGVRETQYF.

In this sample, this clonotype turned up many times. The chain couples TRBV5-1 to TRBJ1-1, with a weak D call TRBD1 (6 bases). This CDR3 is 14 amino acids long. The V gene's germline CDR1 is SGHRS and CDR2 YFSETQ. V lost 5 bases to trimming and J lost 7 bases, with 18 bases between them. The CDR3 loop reads CASSLQGLGFEAFF. In nucleotides, the CDR3 is TGCGCCAGCAGTCTACAGGGATTGGGTTTTGAAGCTTTCTTT. The full variable domain, in which reference TRBV5-1 and TRBJ1-1 provide the parts outside the CDR3, is KAGVTQTPRYLIKTRGQQVTLSCSPISGHRSVSWYQQTPGQGLQFLFEYFSETQRNKGNFPGRFSGRQFSNSRSEMNVSTLELGDSALYLCASSLQGLGFEAFFGQGTRLTVV.

This clonotype was seen only a few times. The J gene is TRBJ1-1, the V gene TRBV5-1; D remains unclear. Trimming removed 2 bases from V and 6 bases from J, with 14 bases in between. CDR3 length equals 14 residues. Germline V gene sequence: CDR1 SGHRS, CDR2 YFSETQ. The CDR3 region has the DNA TGCGCCAGCAGCTTCTTGGAAGGGAGCGCTGAAGCTTTCTTT. The encoded protein is CASSFLEGSAEAFF.

This clonotype appeared a few times. The gene calls are TRBV29-1 and TRBJ2-6, with unresolved D. The CDR3 totals 14 residues. CDR1 is SQVTM, CDR2 ANQGSEA, per germline. V gave up 5 bases and J gave up 0 bases, with 8 bases separating them. The CDR3 is CSVNGASGANVLTF. The CDR3 DNA reads as TGCAGCGTTAACGGAGCCTCTGGGGCCAACGTCCTGACTTTC.

V is TRBV20-1 and J is TRBJ1-3; no clear D gene. Germline-derived CDR1 and CDR2 are DFQATT and SNEGSKA (reference sequence). This CDR3 contains 13 residues. V was trimmed by 3 bases and J by 0 bases, leaving 6 bases between them. The DNA for the CDR3 is TGCAGTGCTAGGCCCCTCTCTGGAAACACCATATATTTT. This encodes CSARPLSGNTIYF.

The chain recombines TRBV6-5 with TRBJ1-6, with D uncertain. V gave up 4 bases and J gave up 9 bases, with 10 bases separating them. CDR1 and CDR2 (germline): MNHEY, SVGAGI. The CDR3 covers 13 residues. Here the CDR3 DNA reads TGTGCCAGCAGTTTAAGTCCTCTTTCACCCCTCCACTTT. Its protein product is CASSLSPLSPLHF.

This clonotype was detected once. The V call is TRBV3-1, the J call TRBJ2-7; tentative D call: TRBD2 (6 bases). There are 15 residues in the CDR3. V was cut by 2 bases and J by 3 bases, with 14 bases left in between. Germline CDR1 and CDR2: LGHDT and YNNKEL (reference sequence). DNA for the CDR3: TGTGCCAGCAGCCAACCCGAAGGCGGGGTCTACGAGCAGTACTTC. This codes for CASSQPEGGVYEQYF.

The V gene is TRBV28, the J gene TRBJ1-6, with no clear D. CDR1 and CDR2 (germline): MDHEN, SYDVKM. This CDR3 region has 14 residues. Deletions cut 5 bases from V and 10 bases from J, with 15 bases between. CDR3 protein: CASSIPRGSSPLHF. Written as DNA, the CDR3 is TGTGCCAGCAGTATCCCCCGAGGAAGCTCACCCCTCCACTTT.